The 3 T cell receptor beta chains reported below all come from one sample, sequenced in a study of control samples from healthy donors and cancer patients. Only in-frame clones appear in the TCRdb table, and some are missing; sequencing was by immunoSEQ multiplex PCR. This table has 120,000 or so clones, 85% to 95% appearing once. Sample: PBMCs. These receptors were collected from a middle-aged man with head and neck cancer.

The table lists this clone with a count of one. V and J are TRBV28 and TRBJ2-3; 7 nucleotides match TRBD2. The V and J ends lost 6 bases and 1 base, in that order; junction bases with no gene match: 4. The CDR3 length is 14 residues. CDR1 and CDR2 (germline): MDHEN, SYDVKM. The CDR3 DNA sequence: TGTGCCAGCAGGCGGGACTACCGCACAGATACGCAGTATTTT. Amino acid sequence: CASRRDYRTDTQYF.

The chain employs TRBV29-1 and TRBJ2-4, with D possibly called TRBD1 or TRBD2 (5 bases each). The V and J ends lost 7 bases and 7 bases respectively, with 14 bases between them. This CDR3 has 12 residues. The germline V gene encodes CDR1 SQVTM and CDR2 ANQGSEA. CDR3 in DNA: TGCAGCGCCCGTCAAGAGGGGAACATTCAGTACTTC. Amino acids: CSARQEGNIQYF.

This clone is a singleton in its sample. The rearrangement links TRBV4-1 to TRBJ1-6, with D tentatively TRBD1 (5 bases). This CDR3 has 16 amino acids. From germline, CDR1 is MGHRA and CDR2 YSYEKL. V was clipped by 1 base and J by 1 base, with 8 bases between them. In DNA, the CDR3 is TGCGCCAGCAGCCAAGGGGGCGGGTCCTATAATTCACCCCTCCACTTT. Amino acids: CASSQGGGSYNSPLHF.